This TCR beta chain appears in the sequencing data of a study of cytomegalovirus exposure and HLA in healthy donors. V was trimmed by 5 bases and J by 2 bases, leaving 13 bases between them. Germline V lookup: CDR1 MDHEN, CDR2 SYDVKM. The CDR3 sequence is 16 residues long. This clone was observed a single time. PCR involved 60 Vbeta and 13 Jbeta primers. The data were produced by immunoSEQ multiplex PCR, yet TCRdb's version contains in-frame clones alone and is incomplete. The sample has about 180,000 clones; around 80% are singletons. While unrecorded immune exposures were likely, the donors were nominally healthy when sampled.

The receptor's source is a woman between 50 and 59 years old in good health and CMV-seronegative. The gene calls are TRBV28 and TRBJ1-6; D might be TRBD1 (5 bases). The material sequenced was PBMCs. The CDR3 bases are TGTGCCAGCAGTGGAGGGACCGGGGCCTATAATTCACCCCTCCACTTT. This gives the protein CASSGGTGAYNSPLHF.